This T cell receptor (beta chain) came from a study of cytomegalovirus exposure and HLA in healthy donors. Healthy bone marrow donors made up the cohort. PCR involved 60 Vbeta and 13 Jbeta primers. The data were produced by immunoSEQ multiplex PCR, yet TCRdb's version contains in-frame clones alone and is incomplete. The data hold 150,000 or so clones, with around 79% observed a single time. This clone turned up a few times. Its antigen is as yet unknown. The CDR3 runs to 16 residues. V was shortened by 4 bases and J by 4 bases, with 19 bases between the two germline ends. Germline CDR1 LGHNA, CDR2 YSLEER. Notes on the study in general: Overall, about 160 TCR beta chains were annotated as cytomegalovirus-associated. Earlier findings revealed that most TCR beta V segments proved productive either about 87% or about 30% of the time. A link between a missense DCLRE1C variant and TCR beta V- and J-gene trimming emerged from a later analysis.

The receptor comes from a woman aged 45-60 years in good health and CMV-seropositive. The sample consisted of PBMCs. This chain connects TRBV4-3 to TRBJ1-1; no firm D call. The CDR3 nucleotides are TGCGCCAGCAGCCGAGAATCATCCGTCCTAGGCACTGAAGCTTTCTTT. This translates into CASSRESSVLGTEAFF.